These 27 T cell receptor beta chains came from one sample sequenced in a study of breast tumors, draining lymph nodes, adjacent tissues. The lymph nodes were axillary draining lymph nodes from breast cancer patients. MiXCR, run by TCRdb on the multiplex PCR reads, gives a single entry per CDR3 protein. This table has about 300,000 distinct CDR3 sequences, 30% appearing once. The sample comprised axillary lymph node tissue. The receptors were sampled from a female donor with breast cancer. Some clones in this sample may be carry-over from other donors' samples.

To note about this clonotype: One junction end does not reproduce the germline sequence, and a read error may be involved. The chain is built from TRBV6-6 and TRBJ2-7, with a tentative D call TRBD1 (7 bases). The germline V gene has CDR1 MNHNY and CDR2 SVGAGI (reference sequence). The CDR3 sequence is 12 residues long. Written as DNA, the CDR3 is TGTGCCAGCAGTCACTCGGGAGAAAAGGGGGCCTTC. Its protein product is CASSHSGEKGAF.

This clonotype came up many times. This chain connects TRBV3-1 to TRBJ1-2, with 7 bases lining up with TRBD1. V dropped 5 bases and J dropped 8; count of bases not matched to a gene: 8. The germline gives CDR1 LGHDT, CDR2 YNNKEL (reference sequence). The CDR3 spans 13 residues. The CDR3 DNA follows: TGTGCCAGCAGCAAGCCAGGGGGTGGCGGCTACACCTTC. It encodes CASSKPGGGGYTF.

This chain joins TRBV7-6 and TRBJ1-1; D perhaps matches TRBD1 (5 bases). V lost 1 base to trimming and J lost 0 bases, with 24 bases between them. CDR1 is SGHVS and CDR2 is FNYEAQ in the germline V gene. This CDR3 has 20 amino acids. The CDR3, as DNA: TGTGCCAGCAGCTTAGTGGCGGGAGGCGGTAGGGGTGCTATGAACACTGAAGCTTTCTTT. Translating gives CASSLVAGGGRGAMNTEAFF.

CDR3 protein: CSLAPGVTYEQYF. The CDR3 bases are TGCAGCTTGGCTCCAGGTGTAACGTACGAGCAGTACTTC. The chain joins TRBV29-1 to TRBJ2-7; the D is unclear. Germline CDR1 SQVTM, CDR2 ANQGSEA. The V end lost 8 bases, the J end lost 4 bases, and 18 bases lay between the germline ends. The CDR3 sequence is 13 residues long.

For this clonotype: A much larger clone differs by one base, so this may be a read error. The rearrangement joins TRBV6-6 to TRBJ1-5; D not certain. The CDR3 runs to 16 residues. CDR1 and CDR2 (germline): MNHNY, SVGAGI (reference sequence). The DNA for the CDR3 is TGTGCCAGCAGTTCCAACGACGGAGGTAGCAATCAGCCCCAGCGTTTT. Protein product: CASSSNDGGSNQPQRF.

This clonotype was counted at least ten times. This chain links TRBV5-1 with TRBJ2-1; 9 nucleotides match TRBD1. V lost 4 bases and J lost 6; bases outside the gene matches: 5. The V gene's germline CDR1 is SGHRS and CDR2 YFSETQ. The CDR3 is 14 amino acids. CDR3 loop: CASSRGTGRNEQFF. CDR3 sequence (DNA): TGCGCCAGCAGCCGTGGGACAGGGCGCAATGAGCAGTTCTTC.

For this clonotype: The conserved phenylalanine or tryptophan normally closing the CDR3 is absent here, so this likely arose from a read error. The genes are TRBV15 and TRBJ2-3; 9 bases match TRBD2. The CDR3 has 16 residues. Germline CDR1 is LNHNV and CDR2 is YYDKDF (reference sequence). Here the CDR3 reads CAASNGLAGYTDTQYS. As DNA, the CDR3 is TGTGCCGCCAGCAATGGGCTAGCGGGGTACACAGATACGCAGTATTCT.

This clonotype came up once. The V and J genes are TRBV29-1 and TRBJ1-2, with a weak D call TRBD1 (5 bases). V lost 2 bases, J lost 2 bases, and 12 bases lay in between. Germline CDR1 and CDR2: SQVTM and ANQGSEA. The CDR3 covers 14 residues. Here the CDR3 reads CSVESIRGNYGYTF. Here the CDR3 DNA reads TGCAGCGTTGAAAGTATTCGGGGGAACTATGGCTACACCTTC.

Details on this clonotype: A read error may produce the germline difference seen at one junction end. The chain couples TRBV5-1 to TRBJ1-4; no clear D. The germline V gene encodes CDR1 SGHRS and CDR2 YFSETQ. The length of the CDR3 is 15 residues. The CDR3 is CASSLDGAPNPKLLF. The DNA for the CDR3 is TGCGCCAGCAGCCTCGACGGCGCGCCAAACCCAAAGCTGCTTTTT. Full variable domain (rest looked up from reference TRBV5-1 and TRBJ1-4): KAGVTQTPRYLIKTRGQQVTLSCSPISGHRSVSWYQQTPGQGLQFLFEYFSETQRNKGNFPGRFSGRQFSNSRSEMNVSTLELGDSALYLCASSLDGAPNPKLLFGSGTQLSVL.

This chain uses TRBV12-3 or TRBV12-4 with TRBJ2-1; 14 nucleotides align to TRBD2. J gave up 7 bases and V 7 bases, and 9 bases lay outside the gene matches. This CDR3 has 16 amino acids. CDR3 nucleotides: TGTGCCAGCACCCGCCGGACTAGCGGGAGGTGGAATGAGCAGTTCTTC. Protein product: CASTRRTSGRWNEQFF.

The chain recombines TRBV5-4 with TRBJ2-6; D may correspond to TRBD1 or TRBD2 (5 bases each). V shed 4 bases and J shed 11 bases, with 16 bases lying between them. Germline V CDR1 and CDR2: SGHNT, YYREEE (reference sequence). This CDR3 spans 14 amino acids. CDR3 residues: CASSTGTGAYVLTF. DNA of the CDR3: TGTGCCAGCAGCACCGGGACGGGCGCCTACGTCCTGACTTTC.

The chain employs TRBV28 and TRBJ2-2; a possible D gene is TRBD2 (5 bases). The germline gives CDR1 MDHEN, CDR2 SYDVKM. The CDR3 covers 15 residues. The V end was cut by 8 bases, the J end by 1 base, with 14 bases between. The CDR3 nucleotides read TGTGCCAGCCGCTTGGGAGTAGAGAACACCGGGGAGCTGTTTTTT. It specifies CASRLGVENTGELFF.

The sample holds many counts of this clonotype. The chain joins TRBV5-6 to TRBJ2-5; 10 bases are a match to TRBD1. The CDR3 length is 15 residues. Trimming removed 3 bases from V and 3 bases from J; junction bases left unmatched: 5. Germline-derived CDR1 and CDR2 are SGHDT and YYEEEE. CDR3 nucleotide sequence: TGTGCCAGCAGCTCGGACAGGGGGAACGAAGAGACCCAGTACTTC. This gives the protein CASSSDRGNEETQYF.

This clonotype came up many times. The V gene is TRBV11-3, the J gene TRBJ2-7; 7 bases align to TRBD1. J was trimmed by 5 bases and V by 5 bases; bases with no gene match: 6. The CDR3 covers 13 residues. CDR1 is SGHNT and CDR2 is YENEEA in the germline V gene. The CDR3 here is CASSGGQVNEQYF. The DNA of the CDR3 is TGTGCCAGCAGCGGAGGACAGGTAAACGAGCAGTACTTC.

This clonotype has just one count. CDR3 protein: CASSRGLAYNEQFF. CDR3 nucleotide sequence: TGTGCCAGCAGTCGGGGACTAGCCTACAATGAGCAGTTCTTC. The chain joins TRBV6-1 to TRBJ2-1; 8 bases are a match to TRBD2. The trim removed 5 bases at V and 2 bases at J, leaving 2 bases unmatched. CDR1 and CDR2 (germline): MNHNS, SASEGT. This CDR3 has 14 residues.

This clonotype was detected ten times or more. This rearrangement joins TRBV4-1 to TRBJ2-5; 8 bases are a match to TRBD1. CDR3 size: 15 residues. Trimming at V came to 0 bases and at J to 5 bases, leaving 5 bases not matched to a gene. The germline gives CDR1 MGHRA, CDR2 YSYEKL. CDR3 loop: CASSQDQGAGETQYF. The CDR3 DNA reads as TGCGCCAGCAGCCAAGACCAGGGGGCTGGGGAGACCCAGTACTTC.

This clonotype occurred a few times. The genes are TRBV11-2 and TRBJ1-1; unclear D gene. Germline loops: CDR1 SGHAT, CDR2 FQNNGV. CDR3 length equals 15 residues. V was cut by 3 bases and J by 1 base, with 12 bases left in between. CDR3 protein: CASSFLGKGNTEAFF. CDR3 nucleotides: TGTGCCAGCAGCTTCCTAGGGAAGGGGAACACTGAAGCTTTCTTT.

This clonotype was observed many times. This chain joins TRBV12-3 or TRBV12-4 and TRBJ1-5; unclear D gene. The CDR3 is 14 residues long. V lost 2 bases and J 7 bases, leaving 12 bases between the germline ends. CDR3 loop: CASSLSGGWQPQHF. CDR3 nucleotides: TGTGCCAGCAGTTTATCGGGTGGGTGGCAGCCCCAGCATTTT.

With regard to this clonotype: No conserved phenylalanine or tryptophan ends this CDR3, so it is likely a read error. This chain links TRBV30 with TRBJ1-1; D perhaps matches TRBD1 (5 bases). The CDR3 length is 15 residues. The V gene's germline CDR1 is GTSNPN and CDR2 SVGIG (reference sequence). V lost 7 bases to trimming and J lost 1 base, with 19 bases between them. CDR3 residues: CASPSRAGGNTEAFS. CDR3 nucleotide sequence: TGTGCCTCCCCATCCAGGGCCGGGGGGAACACTGAAGCTTTCTCT.

This clonotype was counted many times. The rearrangement links TRBV19 to TRBJ2-5; perhaps TRBD1 as D (7 bases). Germline V gene lookup returns CDR1 LNHDA and CDR2 SQIVND (reference sequence). CDR3 size: 15 residues. V gave up 2 bases and J gave up 2 bases, with 12 bases separating them. This CDR3 reads CASSISGGPQETQYF. CDR3 sequence (DNA): TGTGCCAGTAGTATATCAGGGGGGCCGCAAGAGACCCAGTACTTC.

In this sample, this clonotype turned up once. This chain connects TRBV6-6 to TRBJ2-7, with D maybe TRBD2 (6 bases). Between the trimmed V and J ends, which lost 6 bases and 0 bases, there was a span of 21 bases. The CDR3 totals 17 residues. The germline gives CDR1 MNHNY, CDR2 SVGAGI (reference sequence). In nucleotides, the CDR3 is TGTGCCAGCAGCCCCTACGGACCGGGGGTGTCCTCCTACGAGCAGTACTTC. Encoded protein: CASSPYGPGVSSYEQYF.

This clonotype was counted at least ten times. This chain uses TRBV5-1 with TRBJ2-3, with D tentatively TRBD2 (5 bases). V lost 2 bases and J 9 bases, leaving 13 bases between the germline ends. The CDR3 loop spans 13 amino acids. Per germline, CDR1 SGHRS and CDR2 YFSETQ. Here the CDR3 reads CASSLATSITQYF. The CDR3 coding sequence is TGCGCCAGCAGCTTAGCCACTAGTATCACGCAGTATTTT.

The V gene is TRBV15, the J gene TRBJ1-2, with 7 bases identical to TRBD1. The V gene's germline CDR1 is LNHNV and CDR2 YYDKDF (reference sequence). Losses at the gene ends were 0 bases for V and 2 bases for J; bases not matched to a gene: 6. The length of the CDR3 is 16 residues. CDR3 DNA: TGTGCCACCAGCAGAGATTCCCCAGGGGGGAACTATGGCTACACCTTC. Its translation: CATSRDSPGGNYGYTF.

This clonotype was seen a single time. A much larger clone lies a single base off, so this may be a read error. The chain has TRBV12-3 or TRBV12-4 and TRBJ2-7; D gene uncertain. The CDR3 consists of 14 residues. V was pared by 3 bases and J by 7 bases, with 16 bases between. The CDR3, as DNA: TGTGCCAGCAGTTTCTTTGACCGCGCGAAAGAGCAGTACTTC. Amino acid sequence: CASSFFDRAKEQYF.

There are many counts of this clonotype. The V call is TRBV15, the J call TRBJ1-4, with D uncertain. The ends were cut back, 0 bases at V and 1 base at J, with 9 bases in the middle. The CDR3 runs 16 residues. The germline V gene has CDR1 LNHNV and CDR2 YYDKDF (reference sequence). The CDR3 reads CATSRDLLETNEKLFF. CDR3 nucleotides: TGTGCCACCAGCAGAGATCTACTAGAAACTAATGAAAAACTGTTTTTT.

V usage is TRBV10-3 and J usage is TRBJ2-5, with a weak D call TRBD1 (7 bases). CDR1 and CDR2 (germline): ENHRY, SYGVKD. The CDR3 extends over 18 amino acids. V lost 2 bases to trimming and J lost 4 bases, with 23 bases between them. CDR3 in amino acids: CAISETHRRGPAGETQYF. In nucleotides, the CDR3 is TGTGCCATCAGTGAGACACACCGGAGGGGGCCGGCGGGAGAGACCCAGTACTTC.

In this sample, this clonotype turned up many times. The J gene is TRBJ2-1, the V gene TRBV5-6; weak D call: TRBD2 (5 bases). Germline V gives CDR1 SGHDT, CDR2 YYEEEE. The CDR3 spans 17 residues. Trimming left V 3 bases short and J 5 bases short, with 21 bases between. The CDR3 sequence is CASSSTYGGSVHNEQFF. CDR3 nucleotides: TGTGCCAGCAGCTCGACGTACGGCGGTAGCGTCCACAATGAGCAGTTCTTC.